A selection of T cell receptor beta chains follows, all from one sample in a study of T cells in tuberculosis. Produced via immunoSEQ multiplex PCR; TCRdb's table is partial and in-frame only. Of about 53,000 clones listed, about 96% are singletons. Specimen: PBMCs, collected at tuberculosis diagnosis. Receptors were obtained from an adult with tuberculosis. Each CDR3 is given with its conserved first and last residue. Each record gives: clone size, J gene, D gene, V gene, CDR3 protein, CDR3 DNA. D genes are given only for firm matches. The size entry is marked missing in some rows and otherwise reads once, few, many or a size class.

>NA|TRBJ1-1|NA|TRBV2
CASGLRPSHHAEAFF
TGTGCCAGCGGGCTTCGGCCCAGTCACCACGCTGAAGCTTTCTTT
>NA|TRBJ2-5|TRBD2|TRBV28
CASSRRLAGVGETQYF
TGTGCCAGCAGTCGAAGACTAGCGGGAGTGGGAGAGACCCAGTACTTC
>NA|TRBJ1-1|NA|TRBV19
CASSHRNTEAFF
TGTGCCAGTAGTCACAGAAACACTGAAGCTTTCTTT
>NA|TRBJ2-7|NA|TRBV19
CASSIGPFYEQYF
TGTGCCAGTAGTATAGGGCCGTTCTACGAGCAGTACTTC
>NA|TRBJ1-1|TRBD1|TRBV7-9
CASSRGQSYEAFF
TGTGCCAGCAGCCGGGGACAGTCCTATGAAGCTTTCTTT
>NA|TRBJ1-5|NA|TRBV28
CASSLSGVYQPQHF
TGTGCCAGCAGTTTATCGGGGGTTTATCAGCCCCAGCATTTT
>NA|TRBJ1-3|NA|TRBV11-2
CASSFGYTIYF
TGTGCCAGCAGCTTTGGCTACACCATATATTTT
>NA|TRBJ2-1|NA|TRBV6-1
CASSYTADEQFF
TGTGCCAGCAGTTATACAGCAGATGAGCAGTTCTTC
>NA|TRBJ1-1|NA|TRBV6-4
CASARGRVETEAFF
TGTGCCAGCGCCAGGGGACGGGTGGAAACTGAAGCTTTCTTT
>NA|TRBJ2-3|NA|TRBV29-1
CSVDGGGGDTQYF
TGCAGCGTTGACGGCGGAGGAGGGGATACGCAGTATTTT
>once|TRBJ1-6|TRBD1|TRBV30
CAWSRQGFDSPLHF
TGTGCCTGGAGTCGACAGGGGTTCGATTCACCCCTCCACTTT
>NA|TRBJ2-4|NA|TRBV19
CASSIGPYRDLAKNIQYF
TGTGCCAGTAGTATAGGGCCTTACAGGGACCTAGCCAAAAACATTCAGTACTTC
>NA|TRBJ1-2|TRBD1|TRBV9
CASSAFDRGGAYGYTF
TGTGCCAGCAGCGCCTTCGACAGGGGAGGGGCCTATGGCTACACCTTC
>NA|TRBJ2-3|NA|TRBV20-1
CSARRTDTQYF
TGCAGTGCTAGACGGACAGATACGCAGTATTTT
>NA|TRBJ2-2|TRBD1|TRBV28
CASGDRGPLSLGELFF
TGTGCCAGTGGGGACAGGGGGCCCCTCTCCCTCGGGGAGCTGTTTTTT
>NA|TRBJ1-1|NA|TRBV19
CASGDISTEAFF
TGTGCCAGCGGCGACATTAGCACTGAAGCTTTCTTT
>NA|TRBJ1-2|TRBD1|TRBV28
CASTQGIANYGYTF
TGTGCCAGCACACAGGGGATAGCTAACTATGGCTACACCTTC
>NA|TRBJ1-2|NA|TRBV2
CASRELQRGYGYTF
TGTGCCAGCAGGGAACTTCAGAGAGGCTATGGCTACACCTTC
>NA|TRBJ2-1|TRBD2|TRBV5-1
CASSPQPGLAETGEQFF
TGCGCCAGCAGCCCTCAACCGGGACTAGCTGAAACGGGTGAGCAGTTCTTC
>NA|TRBJ1-1|NA|TRBV5-1
CASSLISGADTEAFF
TGCGCCAGCAGCTTGATCTCAGGGGCGGACACTGAAGCTTTCTTT
>NA|TRBJ2-7|NA|TRBV6-1
CATLLTSAYEQYF
TGTGCCACTCTCCTGACATCAGCCTACGAGCAGTACTTC
>NA|TRBJ2-1|TRBD2|TRBV2
CASSVEGLAGDNEQFF
TGTGCCAGCAGTGTGGAGGGACTAGCGGGAGACAATGAGCAGTTCTTC
>NA|TRBJ2-3|NA|TRBV5-1
CASSLVRRPDTQYF
TGCGCCAGCAGCTTGGTGCGGAGACCAGATACGCAGTATTTT
>NA|TRBJ1-2|TRBD1|TRBV29-1
CSVPTGQGAGGYTF
TGCAGCGTCCCAACGGGACAGGGGGCGGGAGGCTACACCTTC
>NA|TRBJ1-2|NA|TRBV7-2
CASSLRVDFNYGYTF
TGTGCCAGCAGCTTACGTGTTGACTTTAACTATGGCTACACCTTC
>NA|TRBJ2-1|TRBD2|TRBV10-1
CASSEPGLAFRPKDEQFF
TGCGCCAGCAGTGAGCCGGGACTAGCGTTTCGACCTAAGGATGAGCAGTTCTTC
>NA|TRBJ1-1|TRBD1|TRBV30
CALRQGYTEAFF
TGTGCCTTGAGACAGGGCTACACTGAAGCTTTCTTT
>once|TRBJ2-3|TRBD2|TRBV9
CASSVGLSGRLGMQYF
TGTGCCAGCAGCGTTGGGCTTAGCGGGAGACTGGGTATGCAGTATTTT
>NA|TRBJ2-7|TRBD2|TRBV7-2
CASSWTSGRSEQYF
TGTGCCAGCAGCTGGACTAGCGGGAGGAGCGAGCAGTACTTC
>NA|TRBJ2-2|NA|TRBV30
CAWSRVEDGELFF
TGTGCCTGGAGTCGTGTGGAGGACGGGGAGCTGTTTTTT
>NA|TRBJ2-1|TRBD1|TRBV5-4
CASSQGQGTGNEQFF
TGTGCCAGCAGCCAAGGACAGGGGACAGGCAATGAGCAGTTCTTC
>NA|TRBJ1-6|NA|TRBV4-3
CASSPNRWLASPLHF
TGCGCCAGCAGCCCGAATCGTTGGTTGGCTTCACCCCTCCACTTT
>once|TRBJ1-2|TRBD1|TRBV9
CASSPTGGFYGYTF
TGTGCCAGCAGCCCGACAGGGGGGTTCTATGGCTACACCTTC
>NA|TRBJ2-1|TRBD1|TRBV11-3
CASSQGTEWEQFF
TGTGCCAGCAGCCAAGGGACAGAATGGGAGCAGTTCTTC
>NA|TRBJ2-1|NA|TRBV6-4
CASSPSARARDEQFF
TGTGCCAGCAGCCCCTCGGCCAGGGCCAGGGATGAGCAGTTCTTC
>NA|TRBJ2-5|NA|TRBV2
CASMSVVSTPQETQYF
TGTGCCAGCATGTCGGTCGTTTCTACGCCGCAAGAGACCCAGTACTTC
>NA|TRBJ2-5|NA|TRBV2
CASVEGERWETQYF
TGTGCCAGCGTCGAGGGGGAGAGGTGGGAGACCCAGTACTTC
>NA|TRBJ1-2|TRBD1|TRBV7-9
CASSFNTMMTGEEGYTF
TGTGCCAGCAGCTTCAACACAATGATGACAGGGGAAGAAGGCTACACCTTC
>NA|TRBJ2-1|NA|TRBV30
CAWSADSYNEQFF
TGTGCCTGGAGTGCCGACAGCTACAATGAGCAGTTCTTC
>NA|TRBJ1-5|TRBD1|TRBV30
CASSPGQSNQPQHF
TGTGCCTCATCCCCGGGACAGTCCAATCAGCCCCAGCATTTT
>NA|TRBJ2-3|NA|TRBV28
CASSFLGRRTDTQYF
TGTGCCAGCAGTTTCCTCGGGAGACGCACAGATACGCAGTATTTT
>NA|TRBJ1-2|NA|TRBV6-5
CASSYSRQVAFDGYTF
TGTGCCAGCAGTTACTCTCGACAGGTTGCTTTTGATGGCTACACCTTC
>NA|TRBJ2-2|TRBD1|TRBV28
CASRAGTVNTGELFF
TGTGCCAGCAGGGCCGGGACAGTGAACACCGGGGAGCTGTTTTTT
>NA|TRBJ2-1|TRBD2|TRBV7-6
CASSLISLAGGSYNEQFF
TGTGCCAGCAGCTTGATTAGCCTAGCGGGAGGTTCCTACAATGAGCAGTTCTTC
>NA|TRBJ1-2|NA|TRBV5-4
CASSLMGRGDYGYTF
TGTGCCAGCAGCTTGATGGGCAGGGGAGACTATGGCTACACCTTC
>NA|TRBJ2-2|NA|TRBV11-2
CASSFSSGGELFF
TGTGCCAGCAGCTTTAGTAGCGGTGGGGAGCTGTTTTTT
>once|TRBJ1-3|NA|TRBV6-1
CASDPGLDTIYF
TGTGCCAGCGACCCGGGTCTAGACACCATATATTTT
>NA|TRBJ1-4|TRBD1|TRBV7-6
CASSTGQVDEKLFF
TGTGCCAGCAGCACCGGACAGGTTGATGAAAAACTGTTTTTT
>NA|TRBJ2-7|NA|TRBV6-5
CASSQGIDYEQYF
TGTGCCAGCAGTCAGGGTATAGACTACGAGCAGTACTTC
>NA|TRBJ2-5|NA|TRBV11-2
CASSLVAAGQSRETQYF
TGTGCCAGCAGCTTAGTTGCGGCGGGTCAATCTAGGGAGACCCAGTACTTC